Listed below are T cell receptor beta chains from one sample, sequenced in a study of blood T cell repertoires in COVID-19. Produced via immunoSEQ multiplex PCR; TCRdb's table is partial and in-frame only. This sample has approximately 60,000 clones; roughly 86% occur once, and the top ten carry about 6.9%. The sample consisted of peripheral blood. The source is a man in his sixties with active or convalescent COVID-19. The CDR3 runs from the conserved cysteine through the conserved F or W. The D gene is left open where the match is weak. The size field is filled for only some rows; it gives once, few, many or a size class.

>-|15|TRBV4-2|TRBD1|TRBJ2-7
CASSQGGDRNYEQYF
TGTGCCAGCAGCCAAGGTGGGGACAGGAACTACGAGCAGTACTTC
>-|13|TRBV3-1/TRBV3-2|-|TRBJ1-1
CASSQNRDTEAFF
TGTGCCAGCAGCCAAAACAGGGATACTGAAGCTTTCTTT
>-|17|TRBV7-3|TRBD1|TRBJ1-3
CASSAGWTGGSGNTIYF
TGTGCCAGCAGCGCCGGGTGGACAGGGGGTTCTGGAAACACCATATATTTT
>-|14|TRBV6-6|TRBD1|TRBJ2-7
CASSSDTGVYEQYF
TGTGCCAGCAGTTCCGATACAGGGGTCTACGAGCAGTACTTC
>once|15|TRBV7-2|-|TRBJ2-3
CASSLAGAFTDTQYF
TGTGCCAGCAGCTTAGCGGGGGCATTCACAGATACGCAGTATTTT
>once|16|TRBV12-5|TRBD2|TRBJ2-3
CASGLPLSGSGDTQYF
TGTGCTAGTGGTTTACCCCTTAGCGGGAGCGGCGATACGCAGTATTTT
>-|17|TRBV5-1|TRBD1|TRBJ2-7
CASSLNLWTGGIYEQYF
TGCGCCAGCAGCTTAAATCTATGGACAGGGGGTATCTACGAGCAGTACTTC
>-|13|TRBV3-1/TRBV3-2|TRBD2|TRBJ2-1
CASRGAGVLEQFF
TGTGCCAGCCGTGGAGCGGGAGTCCTAGAGCAGTTCTTC
>-|15|TRBV2|TRBD1|TRBJ1-5
CASSLQGAGNQPQHF
TGTGCCAGCAGCCTACAGGGGGCGGGCAATCAGCCCCAGCATTTT
>-|16|TRBV19|TRBD1|TRBJ2-1
CASSTRDRVGFNEQFF
TGTGCCAGTAGTACACGGGACAGGGTAGGGTTCAATGAGCAGTTCTTC
>-|14|TRBV7-2|TRBD1|TRBJ1-1
CASSTRRTGAEAFF
TGTGCCAGCAGTACCCGAAGGACAGGGGCTGAAGCTTTCTTT
>-|14|TRBV20-1|-|TRBJ1-3
CSASGGKSGNTIYF
TGCAGTGCTAGTGGGGGCAAATCTGGAAACACCATATATTTT
>-|14|TRBV18|TRBD2|TRBJ2-1
CASSPGLAGGEQFF
TGTGCCAGCTCACCTGGACTAGCGGGGGGTGAGCAGTTCTTC
>-|15|TRBV10-3|-|TRBJ1-2
CAISDYGRHSYGYTF
TGTGCCATCAGTGATTACGGCAGGCATTCATATGGCTACACCTTC
>once|17|TRBV9|-|TRBJ2-7
CASSVVFWAGGNYEQYF
TGTGCCAGCAGCGTAGTCTTTTGGGCAGGAGGAAACTACGAGCAGTACTTC
>-|17|TRBV6-2/TRBV6-3|TRBD1|TRBJ1-5
CASSYSGGQVRNQPQHF
TGTGCCAGCAGTTACTCCGGCGGACAGGTCCGCAATCAGCCCCAGCATTTT
>-|15|TRBV18|-|TRBJ1-1
CASSPIRGGDTEAFF
TGTGCCAGCTCACCGATCAGGGGAGGGGACACTGAAGCTTTCTTT
>-|15|TRBV2|TRBD2|TRBJ2-2
CASSQVGGAGGELFF
TGTGCCAGCAGTCAGGTCGGGGGGGCCGGCGGGGAGCTGTTTTTT
>-|13|TRBV3-1/TRBV3-2|-|TRBJ1-1
CASSLAGQTEAFF
TGTGCCAGCAGCCTTGCCGGACAGACAGAAGCTTTCTTT
>-|17|TRBV7-9|TRBD1|TRBJ2-3
CASRPRLGQGVSDTQYF
TGTGCCAGCAGACCCCGACTGGGCCAGGGGGTATCAGATACGCAGTATTTT
>few|14|TRBV19|-|TRBJ1-1
CASSITGLNTEAFF
TGTGCCAGTAGTATAACAGGGCTAAACACTGAAGCTTTCTTT
>-|17|TRBV28|TRBD1|TRBJ1-5
CASSFGSGTGVNQPQHF
TGTGCCAGCAGTTTCGGATCGGGGACAGGGGTCAATCAGCCCCAGCATTTT
>-|14|TRBV5-4|-|TRBJ1-1
CASSLDGGYTEAFF
TGTGCCAGCAGCTTGGATGGGGGGTACACTGAAGCTTTCTTT
>-|17|TRBV20-1|TRBD1|TRBJ1-3
CSASGPGGLTSGNTIYF
TGCAGTGCTAGTGGTCCAGGGGGCCTCACCTCTGGAAACACCATATATTTT
>-|16|TRBV19|TRBD1|TRBJ2-7
CASSEPGTANSYEQYF
TGTGCCAGTAGTGAACCCGGGACAGCGAACTCCTACGAGCAGTACTTC
>many|15|TRBV7-8|TRBD2|TRBJ2-1
CASSLAGRGIDEQFF
TGTGCCAGCAGCTTAGCAGGGAGGGGTATCGATGAGCAGTTCTTC
>-|18|TRBV27|TRBD2|TRBJ2-1
CASSLGVIGSGRAREQFF
TGTGCCAGCAGTTTAGGAGTGATAGGTAGCGGGAGGGCCCGCGAGCAGTTCTTC